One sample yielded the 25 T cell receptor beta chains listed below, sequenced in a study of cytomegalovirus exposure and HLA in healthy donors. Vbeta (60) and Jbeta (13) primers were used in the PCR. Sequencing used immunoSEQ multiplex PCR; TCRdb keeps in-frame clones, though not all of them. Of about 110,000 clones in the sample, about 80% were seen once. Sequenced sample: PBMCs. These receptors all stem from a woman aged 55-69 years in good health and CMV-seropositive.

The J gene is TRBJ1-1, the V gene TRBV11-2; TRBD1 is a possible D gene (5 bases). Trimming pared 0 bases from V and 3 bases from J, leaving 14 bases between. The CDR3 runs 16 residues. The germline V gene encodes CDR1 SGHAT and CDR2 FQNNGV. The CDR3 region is CASSLDHLGGDTEAFF. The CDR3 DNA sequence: TGTGCCAGCAGCTTAGATCACCTCGGAGGGGACACTGAAGCTTTCTTT.

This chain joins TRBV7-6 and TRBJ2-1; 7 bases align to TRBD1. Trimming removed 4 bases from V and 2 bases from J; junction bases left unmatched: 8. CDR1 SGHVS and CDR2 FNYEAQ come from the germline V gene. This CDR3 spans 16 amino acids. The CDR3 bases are TGTGCCAGCAGCTACCGACAGGGATTGACCTACAATGAGCAGTTCTTC. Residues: CASSYRQGLTYNEQFF.

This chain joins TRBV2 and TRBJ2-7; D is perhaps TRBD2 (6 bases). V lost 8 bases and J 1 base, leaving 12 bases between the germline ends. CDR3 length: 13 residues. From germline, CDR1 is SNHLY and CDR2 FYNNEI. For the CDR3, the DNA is TGTGCCAGCGGAGGGCAGGTGTCCTACGAGCAGTACTTC. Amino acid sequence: CASGGQVSYEQYF.

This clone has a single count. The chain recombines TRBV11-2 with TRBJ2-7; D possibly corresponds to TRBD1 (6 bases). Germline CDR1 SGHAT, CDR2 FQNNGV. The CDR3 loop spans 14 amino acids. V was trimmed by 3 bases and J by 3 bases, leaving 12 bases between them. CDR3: CASSLGGGFYEQYF. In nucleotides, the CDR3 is TGTGCCAGCAGCTTGGGTGGGGGCTTCTACGAGCAGTACTTC.

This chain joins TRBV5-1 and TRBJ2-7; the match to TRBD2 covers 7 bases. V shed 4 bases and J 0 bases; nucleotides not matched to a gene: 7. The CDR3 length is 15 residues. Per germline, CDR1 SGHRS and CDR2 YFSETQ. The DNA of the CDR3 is TGCGCCAGCAGCGTCGGGACTATTCACTCCTACGAGCAGTACTTC. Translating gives CASSVGTIHSYEQYF.

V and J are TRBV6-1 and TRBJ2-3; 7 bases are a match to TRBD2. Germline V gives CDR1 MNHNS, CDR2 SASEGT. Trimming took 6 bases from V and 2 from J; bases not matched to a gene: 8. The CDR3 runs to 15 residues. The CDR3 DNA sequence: TGTGCCAGCAGCCCGGGCGGGGGAGACACAGATACGCAGTATTTT. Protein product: CASSPGGGDTDTQYF.

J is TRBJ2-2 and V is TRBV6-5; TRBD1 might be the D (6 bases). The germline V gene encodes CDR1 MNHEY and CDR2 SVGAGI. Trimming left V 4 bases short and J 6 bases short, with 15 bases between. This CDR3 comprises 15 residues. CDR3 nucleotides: TGTGCCAGCAGTTCCCTAGGGGGTGGGGCCGGGGAGCTGTTTTTT. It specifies CASSSLGGGAGELFF.

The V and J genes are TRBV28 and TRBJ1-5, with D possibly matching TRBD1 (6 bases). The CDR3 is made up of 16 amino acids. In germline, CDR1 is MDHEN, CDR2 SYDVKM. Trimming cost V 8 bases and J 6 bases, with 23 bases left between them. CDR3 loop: CASGSQQGMLRQPQHF. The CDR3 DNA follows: TGTGCCAGCGGAAGCCAACAGGGTATGTTACGTCAGCCCCAGCATTTT. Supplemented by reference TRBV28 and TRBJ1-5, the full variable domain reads DVKVTQSSRYLVKRTGEKVFLECVQDMDHENMFWYRQDPGLGLRLIYFSYDVKMKEKGDIPEGYSVSREKKERFSLILESASTNQTSMYLCASGSQQGMLRQPQHFGDGTRLSIL.

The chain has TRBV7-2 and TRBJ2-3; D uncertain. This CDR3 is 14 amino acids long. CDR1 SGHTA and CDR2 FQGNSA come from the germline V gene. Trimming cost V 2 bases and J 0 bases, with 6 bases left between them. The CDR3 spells CASSLLGSTDTQYF. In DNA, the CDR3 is TGTGCCAGCAGCTTACTTGGCAGCACAGATACGCAGTATTTT.

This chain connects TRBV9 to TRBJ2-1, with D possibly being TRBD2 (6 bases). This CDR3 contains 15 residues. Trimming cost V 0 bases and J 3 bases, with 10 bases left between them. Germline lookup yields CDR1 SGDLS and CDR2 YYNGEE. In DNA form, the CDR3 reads TGTGCCAGCAGCGTAGGAGGCGGGGTCTACAATGAGCAGTTCTTC. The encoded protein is CASSVGGGVYNEQFF.

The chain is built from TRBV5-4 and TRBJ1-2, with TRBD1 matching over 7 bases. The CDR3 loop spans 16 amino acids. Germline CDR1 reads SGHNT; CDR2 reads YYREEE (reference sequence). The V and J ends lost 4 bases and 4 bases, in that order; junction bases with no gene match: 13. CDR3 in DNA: TGTGCCAGCAGCCTGGGACAGACAACTAAATTCTATGGCTACACCTTC. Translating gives CASSLGQTTKFYGYTF.

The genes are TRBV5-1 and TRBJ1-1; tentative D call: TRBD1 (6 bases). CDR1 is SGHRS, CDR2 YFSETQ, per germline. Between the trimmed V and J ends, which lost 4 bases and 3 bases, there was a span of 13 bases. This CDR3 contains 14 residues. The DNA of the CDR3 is TGCGCCAGCAGCGCCGGGGGGCCCTACACTGAAGCTTTCTTT. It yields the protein CASSAGGPYTEAFF. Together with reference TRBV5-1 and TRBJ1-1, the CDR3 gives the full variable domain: KAGVTQTPRYLIKTRGQQVTLSCSPISGHRSVSWYQQTPGQGLQFLFEYFSETQRNKGNFPGRFSGRQFSNSRSEMNVSTLELGDSALYLCASSAGGPYTEAFFGQGTRLTVV.

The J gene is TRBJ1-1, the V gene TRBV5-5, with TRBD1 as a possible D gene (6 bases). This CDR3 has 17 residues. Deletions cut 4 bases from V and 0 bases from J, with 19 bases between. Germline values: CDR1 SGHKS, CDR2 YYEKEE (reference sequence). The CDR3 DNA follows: TGTGCCAGCAGCAAGACAGGCTTCGAAGGGATGAACACTGAAGCTTTCTTT. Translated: CASSKTGFEGMNTEAFF.

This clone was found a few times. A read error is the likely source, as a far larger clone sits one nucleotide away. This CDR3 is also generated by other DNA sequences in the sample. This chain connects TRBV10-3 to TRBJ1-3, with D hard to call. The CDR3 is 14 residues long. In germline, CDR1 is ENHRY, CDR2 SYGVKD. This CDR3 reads CAIMVDSSGNTIYF. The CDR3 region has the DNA TGTGCCATCATGGTCGATAGCTCTGGAAACACCATATACTTT.

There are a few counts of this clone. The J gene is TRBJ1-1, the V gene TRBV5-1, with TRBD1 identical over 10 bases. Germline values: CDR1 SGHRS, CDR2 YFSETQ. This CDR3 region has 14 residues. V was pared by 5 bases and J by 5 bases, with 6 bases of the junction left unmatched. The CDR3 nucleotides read TGCGCCAGCAGGCCTGACAGGGGGCGGACTGAAGCTTTCTTT. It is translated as CASRPDRGRTEAFF.

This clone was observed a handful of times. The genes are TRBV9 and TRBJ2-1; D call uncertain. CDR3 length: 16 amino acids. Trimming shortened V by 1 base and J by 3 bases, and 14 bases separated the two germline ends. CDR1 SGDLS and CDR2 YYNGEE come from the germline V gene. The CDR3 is CASSVLGARNYNEQFF. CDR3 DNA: TGTGCCAGCAGCGTATTAGGAGCGCGAAACTACAATGAGCAGTTCTTC.

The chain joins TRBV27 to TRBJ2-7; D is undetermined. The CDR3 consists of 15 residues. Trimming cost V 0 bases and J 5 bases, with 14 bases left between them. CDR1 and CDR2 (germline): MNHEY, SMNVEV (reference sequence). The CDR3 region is CASSLSPFLPHEQYF. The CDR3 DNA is TGTGCCAGCAGTTTATCCCCCTTTCTCCCCCACGAGCAGTACTTC.

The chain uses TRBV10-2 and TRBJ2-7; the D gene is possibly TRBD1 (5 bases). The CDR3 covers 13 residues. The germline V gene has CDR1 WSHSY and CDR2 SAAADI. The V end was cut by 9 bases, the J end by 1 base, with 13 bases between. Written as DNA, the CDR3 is TGCGCCAGTCGACAGTCAGTATCCTACGAGCAGTACTTC. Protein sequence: CASRQSVSYEQYF.

CDR3 sequence reads: CASHRGRDSYEQYF. Here the CDR3 DNA reads TGTGCCAGCCACCGCGGGAGGGACTCCTACGAGCAGTACTTC. The chain combines TRBV28 with TRBJ2-7, with 9 bases fitting TRBD2. This CDR3 region has 14 residues. Germline lookup yields CDR1 MDHEN and CDR2 SYDVKM. The trim removed 8 bases at V and 0 bases at J, leaving 5 bases unmatched.

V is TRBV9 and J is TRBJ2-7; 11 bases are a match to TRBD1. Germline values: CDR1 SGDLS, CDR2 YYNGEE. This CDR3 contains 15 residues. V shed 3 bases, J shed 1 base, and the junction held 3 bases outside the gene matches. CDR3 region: CASSAGTGGSYEQYF. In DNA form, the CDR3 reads TGTGCCAGCAGCGCCGGGACAGGGGGATCCTACGAGCAGTACTTC.

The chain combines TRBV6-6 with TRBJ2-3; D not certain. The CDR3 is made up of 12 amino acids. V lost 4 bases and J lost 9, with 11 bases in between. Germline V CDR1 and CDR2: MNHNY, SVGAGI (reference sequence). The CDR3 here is CASSSNPGTQYF. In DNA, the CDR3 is TGTGCCAGCAGTTCGAACCCAGGAACGCAGTATTTT.

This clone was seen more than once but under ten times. CDR3 residues: CASSLSFPRETQYF. The CDR3 coding sequence is TGTGCCAGCAGCTTAAGCTTCCCGAGAGAGACCCAGTACTTC. The V gene is TRBV11-3, the J gene TRBJ2-5; D unclear. CDR1 and CDR2 (germline): SGHNT, YENEEA. The V end was cut by 2 bases, the J end by 4 bases, with 11 bases between. CDR3 size: 14 residues.

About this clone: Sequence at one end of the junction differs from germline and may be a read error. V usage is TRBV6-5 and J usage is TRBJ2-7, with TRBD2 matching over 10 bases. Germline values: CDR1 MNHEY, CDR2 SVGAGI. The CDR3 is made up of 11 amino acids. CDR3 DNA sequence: TGTGCCAGCAGAACTGGGACTAGCGTCCATTTC. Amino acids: CASRTGTSVHF.

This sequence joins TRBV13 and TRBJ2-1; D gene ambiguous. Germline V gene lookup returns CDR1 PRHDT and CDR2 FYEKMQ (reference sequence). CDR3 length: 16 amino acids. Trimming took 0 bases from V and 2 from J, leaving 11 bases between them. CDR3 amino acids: CASSLGELLAYNEQFF. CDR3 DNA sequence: TGTGCCAGCAGCTTAGGTGAACTGTTGGCCTACAATGAGCAGTTCTTC.

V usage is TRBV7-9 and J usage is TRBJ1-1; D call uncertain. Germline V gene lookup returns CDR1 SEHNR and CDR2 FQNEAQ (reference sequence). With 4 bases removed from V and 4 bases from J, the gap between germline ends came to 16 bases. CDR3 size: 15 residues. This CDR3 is CASSSSRASGTEAFF. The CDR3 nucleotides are TGTGCCAGCAGCTCCTCCCGGGCAAGCGGCACTGAAGCTTTCTTT. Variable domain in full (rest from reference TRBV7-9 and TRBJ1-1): DTGVSQNPRHKITKRGQNVTFRCDPISEHNRLYWYRQTLGQGPEFLTYFQNEAQLEKSRLLSDRFSAERPKGSFSTLEIQRTEQGDSAMYLCASSSSRASGTEAFFGQGTRLTVV.